This T cell receptor beta chain was profiled in a study of OX40 agonist ivuxolimab in advanced cancers. This CDR3 comprises 16 residues. V was pared by 6 bases and J by 4 bases, with 19 bases between. CDR1 MNHEY and CDR2 SMNVEV come from the germline V gene (reference sequence). Method: immunoSEQ multiplex PCR; TCRdb's copy keeps in-frame clones and lacks some. The sample contains about 65,000 clones, roughly 90% of which appear only once. To note about this clone: Antigen specificity is unknown.

General study points: Blood T cells, both CD4+ and CD8+, expanded clonally by week 6 at 0.1 to 3.0 mg/kg.

This receptor was taken from an adult with an advanced solid tumor such as melanoma, head and neck, liver or kidney cancer. The sequencing here drew on CD4+ or CD8+ T cells sorted from blood, taken in a trial of the OX40 agonist ivuxolimab. The V gene is TRBV27, the J gene TRBJ1-5, with no clear D. CDR3 coding DNA: TGTGCCAGCAGCCTAAACGACCCGCAAGGGAATCAGCCCCAGCATTTT. This translates into CASSLNDPQGNQPQHF.